One and the same sample provided the 3 T cell receptor beta chains below, sequenced in a study of T cells in women clearing cervical HPV infection. Data came from immunoSEQ multiplex PCR; TCRdb stores just in-frame clones and leaves some out. The listing contains around 23,000 clones. Sample: blood buffy coat. The receptor set was obtained from a woman between 18 and 69 years old with a cervical HPV16 infection that either progressed to CIN3+ or cleared (not recorded which).

With respect to this clone: A junction boundary mismatches the germline segment, possibly from a read error. With the read ending 3 residues before the CDR3 end, the germline J gene is used to fill in that end. The sample has other DNA sequences that encode this CDR3 too. The V call is TRBV18, the J call TRBJ1-3; 9 bases match TRBD1. This CDR3 spans 17 amino acids. From germline, CDR1 is KGHSH and CDR2 LQKENI. The CDR3 protein is CASSPLQGAMAGNTIYF. CDR3 bases read: TGTGCCAGCTCACCGCTACAGGGGGCGATGGCTGGAAACACA.

Regarding this clone: The read is 3 residues too short to cover the CDR3 end, so that end is filled in from the germline J gene. The V gene is TRBV7-9, the J gene TRBJ2-2, with 11 bases aligning to TRBD1. The CDR3 has 14 residues. The germline V gene encodes CDR1 SEHNR and CDR2 FQNEAQ (reference sequence). The CDR3 sequence: CASSDGQGAEKLFF. Partial CDR3 DNA: TGTGCCAGCAGCGACGGACAGGGGGCTGAAAAG.

Details on this clone: The read ends 3 residues before the CDR3 terminus; that terminus is restored from the germline J gene. This chain joins TRBV2 and TRBJ2-5, with 8 nucleotides matching TRBD1. The germline V gene has CDR1 SNHLY and CDR2 FYNNEI. Losses at the gene ends were 6 bases for V and 2 bases for J; bases not matched to a gene: 5. The CDR3 totals 14 residues. The part of the CDR3 DNA that was read is TGTGCCAGCAGACCCGGACAGGGACAAGAGACC. It codes for CASRPGQGQET. The CDR3 in its entirety is CASRPGQGQETQYF.